This T cell receptor (beta chain) was sequenced in a study of vaccination and CD4 T cells after COVID-19. The Oncomine TCR Beta short-read assay was applied to DNA of cultured CD4+ T cells. TCRdb itself ran the PCR reads through MiXCR, one entry per CDR3 protein. This sample has about 17,000 distinct CDR3 sequences, with around three fifths found just once. This CDR3 is built from 13 residues. Trimming shortened V by 8 bases and J by 0 bases, and 10 bases separated the two germline ends. Germline V gene sequence: CDR1 MDHEN, CDR2 SYDVKM. This clonotype came up a few times. Its target is unknown. Indicated treatment: approximately nine-day PBMC culture with coronavirus spike peptide pools or control peptides (ViraFEST assay). The ViraFEST method relied on peptide pools to expand antigen-specific T cells, followed by TCR sequencing. Cell culture was performed with 1.5 million to 2 million PBMCs per well in the presence of about 9.1 IU/ml IL-2 and roughly 10 ug/ml peptide pools. Negative selection recovered the CD4+ T cells once they had spent more than 8 days in culture.

The sequence derives from a human donor who had recovered from COVID-19. The chain links TRBV28 to TRBJ1-2; unclear D gene. The source material was CD4+ T cells from blood, cultured in vitro, sampled after SARS-CoV-2 vaccination. The CDR3 loop is CASEVGTNYGYTF. CDR3 DNA sequence: TGTGCCAGCGAAGTGGGGACTAACTATGGCTACACCTTC.